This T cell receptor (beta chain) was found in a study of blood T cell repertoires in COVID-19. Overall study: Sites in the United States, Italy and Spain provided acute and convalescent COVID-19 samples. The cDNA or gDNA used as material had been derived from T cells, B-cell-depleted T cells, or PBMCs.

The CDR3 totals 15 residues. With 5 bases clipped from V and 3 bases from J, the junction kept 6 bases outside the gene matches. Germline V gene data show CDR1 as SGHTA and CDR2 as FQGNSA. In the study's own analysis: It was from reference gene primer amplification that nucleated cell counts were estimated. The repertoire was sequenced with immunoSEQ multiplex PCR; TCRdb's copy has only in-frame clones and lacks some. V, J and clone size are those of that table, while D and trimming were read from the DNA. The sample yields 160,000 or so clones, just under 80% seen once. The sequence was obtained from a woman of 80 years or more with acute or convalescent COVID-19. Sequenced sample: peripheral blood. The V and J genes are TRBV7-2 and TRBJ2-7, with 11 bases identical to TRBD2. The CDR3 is CASSPRTSGFYEQYF. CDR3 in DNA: TGTGCCAGCAGCCCCCGGACTAGCGGGTTCTACGAGCAGTACTTC.